The TCR beta chain under discussion was sequenced for a study of blood T cell repertoires in COVID-19. The V and J ends lost 0 bases and 1 base respectively, with 10 bases between them. Germline-derived CDR1 and CDR2 are SGHRS and YFSETQ. This CDR3 is built from 15 residues. Using immunoSEQ multiplex PCR, the repertoire was profiled, and TCRdb retains in-frame clones only, with some absent. There are around 250,000 clones in the sample; over 75% occur only once, and around 15% lies in the top ten. The gene calls are TRBV5-1 and TRBJ1-2; D gene unclear. This receptor was taken from a man aged 18 to 30 who had recovered from COVID-19. Sample: PBMCs or T cells enriched from blood (not recorded which). The DNA of the CDR3 is TGCGCCAGCAGCTTGGACGCTGCAGTTAACTATGGCTACACCTTC. As protein: CASSLDAAVNYGYTF.